This T cell receptor (beta chain) came from a study of T cells expressing NK-cell markers. About the research overall: Sorted CD3+CD56-NKG2C+, CD3+CD56+NKG2C- and CD3+CD56+NKG2C+ T cells were the source of the TCR beta repertoires. Study results and caveats: Among CD8+ T cells from six donors, dominant NKG2C+ clonotypes accounted for about 1.0-7.0%.

TCRdb re-called the 5' RACE reads; one entry per CDR3 protein, DNA not given. The repertoire table contains about 460,000 distinct CDR3 sequences. Concerning this clonotype itself: Its antigen is as yet unknown.

The receptor was derived from a woman aged 45-65 years in good health. Sequenced input: blood T cells: a sorted CD56 or NKG2C T cell subset, CD4+ or CD8+ T cells, or bulk PBMC T cells (not recorded which).

CDR3 amino acids: CASSQSSRNTEAFF. The chain employs TRBV3-1 and TRBJ1-1. The V gene's germline CDR1 is LGHDT and CDR2 YNNKEL (reference sequence). The length of the CDR3 is 14 residues.